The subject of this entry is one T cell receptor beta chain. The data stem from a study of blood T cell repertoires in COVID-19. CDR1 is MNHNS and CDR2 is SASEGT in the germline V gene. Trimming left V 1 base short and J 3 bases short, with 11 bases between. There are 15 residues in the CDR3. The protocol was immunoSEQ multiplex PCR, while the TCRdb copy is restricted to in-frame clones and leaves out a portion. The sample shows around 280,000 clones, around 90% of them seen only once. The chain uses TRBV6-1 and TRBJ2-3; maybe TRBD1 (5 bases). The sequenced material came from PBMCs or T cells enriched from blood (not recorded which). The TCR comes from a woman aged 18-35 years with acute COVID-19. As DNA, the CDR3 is TGTGCCAGCAGTGAAGTCAGGGAAGGAACAGATACGCAGTATTTT. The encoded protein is CASSEVREGTDTQYF.